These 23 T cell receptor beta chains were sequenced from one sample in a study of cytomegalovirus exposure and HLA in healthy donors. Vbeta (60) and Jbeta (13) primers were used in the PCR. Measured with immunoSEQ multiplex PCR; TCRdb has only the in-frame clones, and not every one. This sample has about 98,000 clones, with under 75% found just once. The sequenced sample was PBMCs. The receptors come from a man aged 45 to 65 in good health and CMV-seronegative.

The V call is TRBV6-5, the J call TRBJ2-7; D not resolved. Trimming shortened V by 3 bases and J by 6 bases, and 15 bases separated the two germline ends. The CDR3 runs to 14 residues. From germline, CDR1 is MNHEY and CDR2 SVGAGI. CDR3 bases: TGTGCCAGCAGTTATGCGAACCCCGCAGGCGAGCAGTACTTC. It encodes CASSYANPAGEQYF.

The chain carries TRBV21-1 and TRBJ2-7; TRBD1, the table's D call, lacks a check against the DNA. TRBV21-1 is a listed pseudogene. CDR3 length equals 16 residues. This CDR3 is CASSKMGQGWAYEQYF. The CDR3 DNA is TGTGCCAGCAGCAAAATGGGACAGGGTTGGGCCTACGAGCAGTACTTC.

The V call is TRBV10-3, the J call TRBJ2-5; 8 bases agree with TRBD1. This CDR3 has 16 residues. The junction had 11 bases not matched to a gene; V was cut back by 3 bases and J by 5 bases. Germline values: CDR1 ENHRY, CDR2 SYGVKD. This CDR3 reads CAISDEGQGGRETQYF. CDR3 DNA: TGTGCCATCAGTGACGAAGGACAGGGTGGACGGGAGACCCAGTACTTC.

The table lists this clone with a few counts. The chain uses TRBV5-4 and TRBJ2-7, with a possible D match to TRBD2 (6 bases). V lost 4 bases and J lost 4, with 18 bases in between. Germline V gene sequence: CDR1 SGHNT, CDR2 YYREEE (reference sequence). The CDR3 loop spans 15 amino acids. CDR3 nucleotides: TGTGCCAGCAGCACCCGGGACTCATTTGGGTACGAGCAGTACTTC. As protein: CASSTRDSFGYEQYF.

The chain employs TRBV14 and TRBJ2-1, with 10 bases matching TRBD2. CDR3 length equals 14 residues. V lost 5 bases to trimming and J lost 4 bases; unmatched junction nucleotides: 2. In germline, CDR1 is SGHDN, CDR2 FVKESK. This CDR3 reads CASSTSGAYNEQFF. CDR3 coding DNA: TGTGCCAGCAGCACTAGCGGGGCTTACAATGAGCAGTTCTTC. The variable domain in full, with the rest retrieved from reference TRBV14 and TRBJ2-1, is EAGVTQFPSHSVIEKGQTVTLRCDPISGHDNLYWYRRVMGKEIKFLLHFVKESKQDESGMPNNRFLAERTGGTYSTLKVQPAELEDSGVYFCASSTSGAYNEQFFGPGTRLTVL.

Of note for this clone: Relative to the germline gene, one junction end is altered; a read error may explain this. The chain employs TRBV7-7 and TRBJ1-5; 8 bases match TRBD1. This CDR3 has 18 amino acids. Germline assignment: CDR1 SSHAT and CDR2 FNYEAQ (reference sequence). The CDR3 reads CASSAPGGQALFNQPQHF. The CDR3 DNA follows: TGTGCTAGCAGCGCCCCTGGGGGACAGGCCCTTTTCAATCAGCCCCAGCATTTT.

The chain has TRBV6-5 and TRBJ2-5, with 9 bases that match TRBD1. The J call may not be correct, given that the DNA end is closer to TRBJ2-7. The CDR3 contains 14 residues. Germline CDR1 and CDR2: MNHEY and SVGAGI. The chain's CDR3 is CASAPGQGTYEQYF. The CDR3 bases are TGTGCCAGCGCCCCGGGACAGGGAACCTACGAGCAGTACTTC.

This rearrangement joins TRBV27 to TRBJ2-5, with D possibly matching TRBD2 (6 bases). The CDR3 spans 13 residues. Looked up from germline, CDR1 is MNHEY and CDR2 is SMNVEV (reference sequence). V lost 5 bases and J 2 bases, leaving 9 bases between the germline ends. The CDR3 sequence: CASSLSGQETQYF. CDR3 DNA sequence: TGTGCCAGCAGTCTTAGCGGACAAGAGACCCAGTACTTC.

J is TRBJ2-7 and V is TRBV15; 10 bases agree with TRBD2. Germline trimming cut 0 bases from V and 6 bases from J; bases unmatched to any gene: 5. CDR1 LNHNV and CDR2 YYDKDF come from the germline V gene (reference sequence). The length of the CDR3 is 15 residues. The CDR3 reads CATSREASGSGEQYF. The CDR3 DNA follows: TGTGCCACCAGCAGAGAGGCTAGCGGGAGTGGCGAGCAGTACTTC.

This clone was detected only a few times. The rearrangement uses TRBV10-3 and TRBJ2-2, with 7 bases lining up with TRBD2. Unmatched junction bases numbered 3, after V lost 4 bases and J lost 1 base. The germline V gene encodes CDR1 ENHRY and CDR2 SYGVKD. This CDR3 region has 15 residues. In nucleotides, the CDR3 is TGTGCCATCAGTGGATGGGAGGGGAACACCGGGGAGCTGTTTTTT. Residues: CAISGWEGNTGELFF.

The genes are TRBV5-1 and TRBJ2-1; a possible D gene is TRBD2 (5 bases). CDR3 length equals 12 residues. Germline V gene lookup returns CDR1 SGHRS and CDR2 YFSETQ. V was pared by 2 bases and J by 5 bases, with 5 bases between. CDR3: CASSLLDNEQFF. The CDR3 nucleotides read TGCGCCAGCAGCTTACTAGACAATGAGCAGTTCTTC.

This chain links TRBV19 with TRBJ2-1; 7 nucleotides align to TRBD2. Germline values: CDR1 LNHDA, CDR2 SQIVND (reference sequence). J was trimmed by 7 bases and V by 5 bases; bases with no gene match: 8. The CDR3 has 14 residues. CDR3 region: CASSPIGGINEQFF. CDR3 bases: TGTGCCAGTAGTCCGATCGGGGGGATTAATGAGCAGTTCTTC.

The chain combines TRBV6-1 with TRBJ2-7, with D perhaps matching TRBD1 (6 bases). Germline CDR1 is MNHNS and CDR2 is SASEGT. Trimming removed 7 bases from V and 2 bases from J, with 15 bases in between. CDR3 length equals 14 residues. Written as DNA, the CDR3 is TGTGCCAGCAATACGGGACATACGACCTACGAGCAGTACTTC. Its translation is CASNTGHTTYEQYF.

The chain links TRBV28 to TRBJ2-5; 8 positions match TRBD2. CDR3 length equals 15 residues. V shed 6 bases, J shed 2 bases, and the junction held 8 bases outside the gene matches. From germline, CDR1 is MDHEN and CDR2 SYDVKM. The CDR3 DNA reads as TGTGCCAGCAGAGGCGGGGGGCTACGACAAGAGACCCAGTACTTC. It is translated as CASRGGGLRQETQYF.

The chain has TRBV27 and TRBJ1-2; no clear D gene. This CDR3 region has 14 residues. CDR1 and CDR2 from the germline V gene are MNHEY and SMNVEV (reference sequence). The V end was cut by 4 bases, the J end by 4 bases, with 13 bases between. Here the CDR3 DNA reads TGTGCCAGCAGTTCTAGCCCCGCAGGCTATGGCTACACCTTC. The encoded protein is CASSSSPAGYGYTF.

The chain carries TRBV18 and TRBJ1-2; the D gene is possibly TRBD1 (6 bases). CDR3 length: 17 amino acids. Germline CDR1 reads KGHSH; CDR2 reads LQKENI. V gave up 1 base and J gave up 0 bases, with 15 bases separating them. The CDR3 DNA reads TGTGCCAGCTCACCACTCGGGGGGCTCACGGCTAACTATGGCTACACCTTC. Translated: CASSPLGGLTANYGYTF.

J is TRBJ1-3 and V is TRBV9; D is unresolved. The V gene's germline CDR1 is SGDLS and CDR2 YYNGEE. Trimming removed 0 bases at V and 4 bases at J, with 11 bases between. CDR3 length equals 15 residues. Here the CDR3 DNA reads TGTGCCAGCAGCGTAGGCGGCTACCAGGGAAACACCATATATTTT. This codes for CASSVGGYQGNTIYF.

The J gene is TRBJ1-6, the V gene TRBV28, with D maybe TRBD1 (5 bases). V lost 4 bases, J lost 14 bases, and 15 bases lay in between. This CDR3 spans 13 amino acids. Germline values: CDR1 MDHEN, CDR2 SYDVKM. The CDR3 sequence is CASSSSQVETLHF. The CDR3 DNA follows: TGTGCCAGCAGTTCATCACAGGTGGAAACCCTCCACTTT. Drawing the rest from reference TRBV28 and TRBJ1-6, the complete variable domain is DVKVTQSSRYLVKRTGEKVFLECVQDMDHENMFWYRQDPGLGLRLIYFSYDVKMKEKGDIPEGYSVSREKKERFSLILESASTNQTSMYLCASSSSQVETLHFGNGTRLTVT.

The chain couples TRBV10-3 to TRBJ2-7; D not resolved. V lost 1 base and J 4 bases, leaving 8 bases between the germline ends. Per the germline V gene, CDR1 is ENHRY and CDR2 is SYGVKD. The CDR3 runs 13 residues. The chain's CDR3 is CAISELNGYEQYF. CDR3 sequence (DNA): TGTGCCATCAGTGAGTTGAACGGGTACGAGCAGTACTTC.

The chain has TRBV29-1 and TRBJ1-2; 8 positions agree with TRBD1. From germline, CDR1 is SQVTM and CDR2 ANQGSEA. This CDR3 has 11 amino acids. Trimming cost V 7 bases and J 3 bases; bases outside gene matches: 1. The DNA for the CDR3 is TGCAGCGCAGGGGGCGACTATGGCTACACCTTC. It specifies CSAGGDYGYTF.

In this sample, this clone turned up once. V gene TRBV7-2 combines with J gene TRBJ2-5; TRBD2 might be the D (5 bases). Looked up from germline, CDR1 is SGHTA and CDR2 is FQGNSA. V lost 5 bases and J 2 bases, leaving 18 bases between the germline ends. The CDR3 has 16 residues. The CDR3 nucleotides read TGTGCCAGCAGCGAGCACAACTCCGGAGGACAAGAGACCCAGTACTTC. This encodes CASSEHNSGGQETQYF.

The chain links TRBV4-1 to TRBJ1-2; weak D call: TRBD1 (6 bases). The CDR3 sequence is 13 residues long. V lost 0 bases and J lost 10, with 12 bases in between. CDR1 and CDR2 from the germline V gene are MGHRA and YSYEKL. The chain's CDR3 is CASSQEEGGYYTF. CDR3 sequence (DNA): TGCGCCAGCAGCCAAGAAGAAGGGGGTTACTACACCTTC.

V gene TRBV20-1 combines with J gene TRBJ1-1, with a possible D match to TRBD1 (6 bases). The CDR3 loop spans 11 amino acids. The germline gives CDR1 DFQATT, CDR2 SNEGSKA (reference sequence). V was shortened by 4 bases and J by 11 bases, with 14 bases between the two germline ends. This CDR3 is CSANIGQRAFF. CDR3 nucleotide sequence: TGCAGTGCTAATATTGGACAGCGGGCTTTCTTT.